This TCR beta chain was identified in a study of cytomegalovirus exposure and HLA in healthy donors. Looking at the study overall: Around 190 million T cells yielded approximately 100 million unique TCR beta sequences, as an earlier analysis found. Findings and caveats of the study: In a later analysis, a missense DCLRE1C variant was linked to TCR beta V- and J-gene trimming. DRB1 showed the most TCR associations and HLA-C the fewest in a later analysis, as rates varied by HLA locus. TCR beta chains associated with HLA were, in a later analysis, more clonally expanded than equally common others.

Germline CDR1 MGHRA, CDR2 YSYEKL. V shed 7 bases and J shed 5 bases, with 18 bases lying between them. The CDR3 is made up of 16 amino acids. On this clone: Its antigen is undetermined.

Amplification used 60 Vbeta primers and 13 Jbeta primers. Measured with immunoSEQ multiplex PCR; TCRdb has only the in-frame clones, and not every one. The sample yields some 90,000 clones, more than 70% seen once. This sequence originates from a man aged 35 to 55 in good health and CMV-seronegative. The chain combines TRBV4-1 with TRBJ1-6, with TRBD1 as a possible D gene (6 bases). Sequencing used PBMCs. Here the CDR3 reads CASTLQTGSNNSPLHF. The CDR3 nucleotides are TGCGCCAGCACACTACAAACAGGGTCTAATAATTCACCCCTCCACTTT.